Each of the 5 T cell receptor beta chains below was sequenced from the same sample in a study of metastatic and nonmetastatic thyroid tumors. TCRdb re-called the PCR reads via MiXCR. The profile shows about 39,000 clones, 15% to 20% of them singletons. Patients had received no treatment of any kind before thyroid surgery. Sequenced input: blood. The origin of the receptors is a female donor with papillary thyroid cancer or a benign thyroid nodule (not recorded which). Some clones in this sample may be carry-over from other donors' samples.

This chain connects TRBV28 to TRBJ2-7; D unresolved. Deletions cut 7 bases from V and 10 bases from J, with 17 bases between. The CDR3 is 12 residues long. The germline gives CDR1 MDHEN, CDR2 SYDVKM. CDR3 sequence reads: CASTSPTTVQYF. The CDR3 DNA is TGTGCCAGCACTTCCCCTACTACGGTTCAGTACTTC.

This clone was counted ten times or more. The CDR3 here is CASSILGGDAYEQYF. The CDR3 nucleotides are TGTGCCAGTAGTATCCTTGGGGGGGATGCCTACGAGCAGTACTTC. This sequence joins TRBV19 and TRBJ2-7; 7 nucleotides align to TRBD2. In germline, CDR1 is LNHDA, CDR2 SQIVND (reference sequence). After removal of 3 bases from V and 2 bases from J, the junction contained 7 bases not matched to a gene. The CDR3 has 15 amino acids. Full variable domain (outside the CDR3, taken from reference TRBV19 and TRBJ2-7): DGGITQSPKYLFRKEGQNVTLSCEQNLNHDAMYWYRQDPGQGLRLIYYSQIVNDFQKGDIAEGYSVSREKKESFPLTVTSAQKNPTAFYLCASSILGGDAYEQYFGPGTRLTVT.

V gene TRBV28 combines with J gene TRBJ2-7, with D perhaps matching TRBD2 (7 bases). The CDR3 extends over 15 amino acids. V shed 6 bases and J shed 7 bases, with 22 bases lying between them. From germline, CDR1 is MDHEN and CDR2 SYDVKM. The CDR3 coding sequence is TGTGCCAGCAGGGCGGGGGACAACTACTCCCGTGAGCAGTACTTC. It is translated as CASRAGDNYSREQYF.

This clone was seen at least ten times. This sequence joins TRBV20-1 and TRBJ2-7; 11 bases line up with TRBD2. The CDR3 totals 13 residues. The germline gives CDR1 DFQATT, CDR2 SNEGSKA (reference sequence). V was pared by 6 bases and J by 2 bases, with 3 bases of the junction left unmatched. CDR3 sequence: CSALAGGPYEQYF. The DNA of the CDR3 is TGCAGTGCCTTAGCGGGAGGGCCCTACGAGCAGTACTTC.

This clone was picked up many times. The chain links TRBV2 to TRBJ2-3; no reliable D call. Germline V gives CDR1 SNHLY, CDR2 FYNNEI. The CDR3 is made up of 13 amino acids. The V end was cut by 7 bases, the J end by 10 bases, with 18 bases between. The CDR3 loop reads CASTLVSVQSQYF. CDR3 DNA: TGTGCCAGCACTCTCGTTAGTGTTCAGTCGCAGTATTTT.